The 13 T cell receptor beta chains below all came from one sample that was sequenced in a study of cytomegalovirus exposure and HLA in healthy donors. The primer mix had 60 Vbeta and 13 Jbeta primers. Libraries were prepared by immunoSEQ multiplex PCR; TCRdb keeps only in-frame clonotypes and omits some of them. The table shows about 140,000 clones, with roughly 80% occurring only once. Source material: PBMCs. Receptors originate from a female donor in good health and CMV-seronegative.

The V and J genes are TRBV2 and TRBJ2-7; TRBD2 agrees at 7 bases. The junction had 13 bases not matched to a gene; V was cut back by 7 bases and J by 4 bases. The CDR3 extends over 15 amino acids. Germline V gives CDR1 SNHLY, CDR2 FYNNEI. CDR3 in DNA: TGTGCCAGCACCTTGAGGGGACTAAGCTTTTACGAGCAGTACTTC. It specifies CASTLRGLSFYEQYF.

This chain uses TRBV2 with TRBJ1-1, with 9 positions matching TRBD1. The CDR3 is 16 amino acids. V trimming: 7 bases; J trimming: 1 base; junction bases outside the gene matches: 10. Germline V gene sequence: CDR1 SNHLY, CDR2 FYNNEI. CDR3 nucleotide sequence: TGTGCCAGCAAATATATGGACAGGGGACCGAACACTGAAGCTTTCTTT. It is translated as CASKYMDRGPNTEAFF.

This clone has just a few counts. The chain has TRBV5-6 and TRBJ2-5; possibly TRBD2 for D (6 bases). Germline CDR1 is SGHDT and CDR2 is YYEEEE. Between the trimmed V and J ends, which lost 0 bases and 2 bases, there was a span of 11 bases. The CDR3 runs to 15 residues. The CDR3 nucleotides are TGTGCCAGCAGCTTGGGCGGGGAACATCAAGAGACCCAGTACTTC. Its protein is CASSLGGEHQETQYF. Based on the CDR3 plus reference TRBV5-6 and TRBJ2-5, the full variable domain is DAGVTQSPTHLIKTRGQQVTLRCSPKSGHDTVSWYQQALGQGPQFIFQYYEEEERQRGNFPDRFSGHQFPNYSSELNVNALLLGDSALYLCASSLGGEHQETQYFGPGTRLLVL.

V gene TRBV18 combines with J gene TRBJ2-1; 10 bases fit TRBD2. The J segment lost 9 bases and the V segment lost 3 bases, leaving 5 bases of the junction unmatched. The CDR3 contains 14 residues. Germline V gene lookup returns CDR1 KGHSH and CDR2 LQKENI. The CDR3 is CASSPGTSAGEQFF. CDR3 nucleotide sequence: TGTGCCAGCTCACCCGGGACTAGCGCTGGTGAGCAGTTCTTC. Complete variable domain (other parts from reference TRBV18 and TRBJ2-1): NAGVMQNPRHLVRRRGQEARLRCSPMKGHSHVYWYRQLPEEGLKFMVYLQKENIIDESGMPKERFSAEFPKEGPSILRIQQVVRGDSAAYFCASSPGTSAGEQFFGPGTRLTVL.

The V call is TRBV5-1, the J call TRBJ2-1; 10 bases are a match to TRBD2. Germline V gives CDR1 SGHRS, CDR2 YFSETQ. Germline trimming cut 5 bases from V and 12 bases from J; bases unmatched to any gene: 5. CDR3 size: 12 residues. The CDR3 reads CASSLAGVGQFF. The CDR3 bases are TGCGCCAGCAGTCTAGCGGGAGTAGGGCAGTTCTTC.

The chain carries TRBV7-8 and TRBJ1-2; D remains unclear. This CDR3 is 12 amino acids long. The V gene's germline CDR1 is SGHVS and CDR2 FQNEAQ. With 3 bases removed from V and 3 bases from J, the gap between germline ends came to 5 bases. CDR3 DNA sequence: TGTGCCAGCAGCTTTCAGGACTATGGCTACACCTTC. As protein: CASSFQDYGYTF.

The chain has TRBV6-1 and TRBJ1-2; D not certain. Trimming left V 6 bases short and J 10 bases short, with 18 bases between. There are 13 residues in the CDR3. The germline V gene encodes CDR1 MNHNS and CDR2 SASEGT. CDR3 region: CASSLEEGQDYTF. The CDR3 DNA sequence: TGTGCCAGCAGCTTGGAGGAAGGGCAGGACTACACCTTC.

This clone has a single count. The rearrangement joins TRBV9 to TRBJ2-7; D is undetermined. CDR1 SGDLS and CDR2 YYNGEE come from the germline V gene. Trimming removed 0 bases from V and 2 bases from J, with 12 bases in between. The CDR3 sequence is 15 residues long. The CDR3 sequence is CASSVDTNLAYEQYF. DNA for the CDR3: TGTGCCAGCAGCGTAGATACAAACCTCGCCTACGAGCAGTACTTC.

This chain joins TRBV28 and TRBJ2-5; D is perhaps TRBD2 (6 bases). Trimming shortened V by 2 bases and J by 4 bases, and 14 bases separated the two germline ends. The CDR3 contains 15 residues. Germline V lookup: CDR1 MDHEN, CDR2 SYDVKM. This CDR3 reads CASSLGEEGAETQYF. CDR3 nucleotide sequence: TGTGCCAGCAGTTTAGGGGAGGAAGGGGCAGAGACCCAGTACTTC.

Only one count was recorded for this clone. The chain joins TRBV7-8 to TRBJ1-5; the match to TRBD1 covers 7 bases. The trim removed 7 bases at V and 7 bases at J, leaving 19 bases unmatched. This CDR3 has 17 amino acids. Germline CDR1 is SGHVS and CDR2 is FQNEAQ. CDR3 bases: TGTGCCAGCACCCGTCACGTAGGAGACAGGGAAGAACAGCCCCAGCATTTT. This gives the protein CASTRHVGDREEQPQHF.

This clone was seen only a few times. V and J are TRBV7-9 and TRBJ1-3; 7 bases map to TRBD1. There are 18 residues in the CDR3. The germline V gene encodes CDR1 SEHNR and CDR2 FQNEAQ (reference sequence). The trim removed 2 bases at V and 0 bases at J, leaving 10 bases unmatched. Here the CDR3 DNA reads TGTGCCAGCAGCTTACTCCCGGGACAGACCAGCTCTGGAAACACCATATATTTT. Its protein product is CASSLLPGQTSSGNTIYF. Full variable domain (missing parts from reference TRBV7-9 and TRBJ1-3): DTGVSQNPRHKITKRGQNVTFRCDPISEHNRLYWYRQTLGQGPEFLTYFQNEAQLEKSRLLSDRFSAERPKGSFSTLEIQRTEQGDSAMYLCASSLLPGQTSSGNTIYFGEGSWLTVV.

This rearrangement joins TRBV19 to TRBJ2-5, with 7 bases identical to TRBD2. Germline CDR1 reads LNHDA; CDR2 reads SQIVND (reference sequence). The J segment lost 5 bases and the V segment lost 6 bases, leaving 12 bases of the junction unmatched. CDR3 size: 15 residues. CDR3 sequence (DNA): TGTGCCAGTAGACTAACCCGGGAGGCGGCGGAGACCCAGTACTTC. This gives the protein CASRLTREAAETQYF.

The chain couples TRBV7-8 to TRBJ2-5; possible D gene TRBD1, 7 bases. V gave up 2 bases and J gave up 5 bases, with 12 bases separating them. Germline values: CDR1 SGHVS, CDR2 FQNEAQ. The CDR3 sequence is 14 residues long. CDR3 in DNA: TGTGCCAGCAGCTTAAGGGACAGCGGGGAGACCCAGTACTTC. It translates to CASSLRDSGETQYF.